The TCR beta chain under discussion was sequenced for a study of PD-1 blockade in classical Hodgkin lymphoma. Germline CDR1 is ENHRY and CDR2 is SYGVKD. The germline V and J ends were trimmed by 4 bases and 7 bases, with 10 bases remaining between them. The CDR3 has 13 amino acids. Sequencing was performed with immunoSEQ multiplex PCR; in TCRdb, only in-frame clones are kept and a portion is missing. This table holds some 10,000 clones, about 82% found once. Broader study findings: Diversity in CD4+ TCRs, unlike that measured in CD8+ TCRs, had risen significantly by C4D1. Complete responders matched newly diagnosed patients in baseline diversity. In newly diagnosed patients, baseline TCR diversity was reportedly below that of healthy donors.

A word on this clone: What it recognizes is unknown.

Regarding time point: cycle 4 day 1 (C4D1), after five to seven weeks of nivolumab. Every one of the patients relapsed after autologous stem cell transplantation (brentuximab vedotin exposure was variable). This chain links TRBV10-3 with TRBJ1-4; maybe TRBD1 (6 bases). The sequence came from a human donor with classical Hodgkin lymphoma. The sample in question was peripheral blood mononuclear cells (PBMCs), obtained before the fourth cycle of nivolumab. This CDR3 reads CAISVQGGEKLFF. As DNA, the CDR3 is TGTGCCATCAGTGTACAGGGAGGTGAAAAACTGTTTTTT.